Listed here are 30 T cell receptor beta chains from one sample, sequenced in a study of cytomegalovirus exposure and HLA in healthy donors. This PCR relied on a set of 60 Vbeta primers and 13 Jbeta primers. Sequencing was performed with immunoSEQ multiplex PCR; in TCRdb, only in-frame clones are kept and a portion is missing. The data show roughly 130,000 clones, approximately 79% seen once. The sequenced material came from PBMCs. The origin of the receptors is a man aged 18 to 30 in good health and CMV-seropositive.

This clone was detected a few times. CDR3 in DNA: TGTGCCTGGAGTTGGGCTAGCGGACTTTACAATGAGCAGTTCTTC. It codes for CAWSWASGLYNEQFF. The chain carries TRBV30 and TRBJ2-1, with 7 bases aligning to TRBD2. V shed 2 bases and J 4 bases; nucleotides not matched to a gene: 8. This CDR3 is built from 15 residues. CDR1 and CDR2 (germline): GTSNPN, SVGIG (reference sequence).

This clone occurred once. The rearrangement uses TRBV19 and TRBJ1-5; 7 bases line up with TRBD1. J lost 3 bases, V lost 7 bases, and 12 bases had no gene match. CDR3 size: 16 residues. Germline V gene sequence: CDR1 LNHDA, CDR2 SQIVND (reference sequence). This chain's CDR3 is CASTPGARGINQPQHF. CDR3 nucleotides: TGTGCCAGTACCCCAGGGGCCAGGGGGATCAATCAGCCCCAGCATTTT.

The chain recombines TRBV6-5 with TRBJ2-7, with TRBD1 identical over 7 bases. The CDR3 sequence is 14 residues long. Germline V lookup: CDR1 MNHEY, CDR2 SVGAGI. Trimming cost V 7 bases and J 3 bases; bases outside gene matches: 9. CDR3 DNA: TGTGCCAGCAAATATACCCGGACAGGCTACGAGCAGTACTTC. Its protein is CASKYTRTGYEQYF.

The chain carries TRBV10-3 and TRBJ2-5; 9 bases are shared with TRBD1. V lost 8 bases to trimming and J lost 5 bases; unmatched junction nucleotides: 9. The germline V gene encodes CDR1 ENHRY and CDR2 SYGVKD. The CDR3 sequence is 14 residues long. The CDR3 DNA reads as TGTGCCATCTCTTCCTCGGACAGGGGTGAGACCCAGTACTTC. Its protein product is CAISSSDRGETQYF.

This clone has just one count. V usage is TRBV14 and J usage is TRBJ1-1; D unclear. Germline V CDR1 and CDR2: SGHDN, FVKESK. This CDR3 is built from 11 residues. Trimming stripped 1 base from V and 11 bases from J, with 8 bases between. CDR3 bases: TGTGCCAGCAGCCAAGGTCCTAGCGCTTTCTTT. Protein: CASSQGPSAFF.

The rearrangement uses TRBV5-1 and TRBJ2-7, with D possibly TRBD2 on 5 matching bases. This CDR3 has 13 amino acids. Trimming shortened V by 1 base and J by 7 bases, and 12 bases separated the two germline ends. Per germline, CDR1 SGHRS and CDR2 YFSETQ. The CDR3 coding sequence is TGCGCCAGCAGCTTGTCTCGTCCGGGGGAGCAGTACTTC. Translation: CASSLSRPGEQYF.

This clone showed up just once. CDR3 sequence (DNA): TGTGCCATCTCGGGACAGAACACCGGGGAGCTGTTTTTT. As protein: CAISGQNTGELFF. This chain uses TRBV10-3 with TRBJ2-2; D is possibly TRBD1 (6 bases). Per the germline V gene, CDR1 is ENHRY and CDR2 is SYGVKD. CDR3 length equals 13 residues. Trimming took off 8 bases at V and 1 base at J, with 8 bases between the two ends.

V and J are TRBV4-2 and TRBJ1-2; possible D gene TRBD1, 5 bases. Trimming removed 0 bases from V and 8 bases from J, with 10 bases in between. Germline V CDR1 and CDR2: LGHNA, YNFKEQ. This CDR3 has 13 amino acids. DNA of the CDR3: TGTGCCAGCAGCCAAGATCCGGGGGTAGGCTACACCTTC. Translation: CASSQDPGVGYTF.

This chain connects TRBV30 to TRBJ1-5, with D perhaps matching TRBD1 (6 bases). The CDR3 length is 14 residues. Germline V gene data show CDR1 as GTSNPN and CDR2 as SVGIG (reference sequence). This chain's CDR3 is CDPKGDTGNQPQHF. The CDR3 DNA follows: TGTGACCCAAAAGGGGACACAGGCAATCAGCCCCAGCATTTT. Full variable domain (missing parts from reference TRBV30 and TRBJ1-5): SQTIHQWPATLVQPVGSPLSLECTVEGTSNPNLYWYRQAAGRGLQLLFYSVGIGQISSEVPQNLSASRPQDRQFILSSKKLLLSDSGFYLCDPKGDTGNQPQHFGDGTRLSIL.

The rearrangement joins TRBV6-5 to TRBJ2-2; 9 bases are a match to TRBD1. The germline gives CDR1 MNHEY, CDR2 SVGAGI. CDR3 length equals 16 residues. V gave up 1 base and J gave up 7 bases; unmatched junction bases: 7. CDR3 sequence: CASSYYTGGYGGELFF. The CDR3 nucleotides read TGTGCCAGCAGTTACTATACAGGGGGCTACGGCGGGGAGCTGTTTTTT.

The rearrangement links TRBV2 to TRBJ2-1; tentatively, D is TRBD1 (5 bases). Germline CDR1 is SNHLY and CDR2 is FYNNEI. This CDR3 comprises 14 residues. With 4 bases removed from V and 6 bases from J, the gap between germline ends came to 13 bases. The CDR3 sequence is CASSGPRQGNEQFF. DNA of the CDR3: TGTGCCAGCAGTGGGCCTCGCCAGGGCAATGAGCAGTTCTTC.

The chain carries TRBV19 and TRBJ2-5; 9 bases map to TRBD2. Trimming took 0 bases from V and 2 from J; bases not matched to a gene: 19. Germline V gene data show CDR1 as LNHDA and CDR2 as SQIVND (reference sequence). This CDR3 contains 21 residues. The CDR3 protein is CASSIDQEREAFPPRQETQYF. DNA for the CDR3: TGTGCCAGTAGTATAGATCAGGAGCGGGAGGCCTTTCCCCCAAGACAAGAGACCCAGTACTTC.

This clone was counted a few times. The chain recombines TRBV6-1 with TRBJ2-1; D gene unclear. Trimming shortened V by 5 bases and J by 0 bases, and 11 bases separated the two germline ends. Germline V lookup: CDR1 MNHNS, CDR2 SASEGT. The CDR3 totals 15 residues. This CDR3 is CASSLDLSSYNEQFF. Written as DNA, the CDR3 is TGTGCCAGCAGTTTAGATTTGAGCTCCTACAATGAGCAGTTCTTC.

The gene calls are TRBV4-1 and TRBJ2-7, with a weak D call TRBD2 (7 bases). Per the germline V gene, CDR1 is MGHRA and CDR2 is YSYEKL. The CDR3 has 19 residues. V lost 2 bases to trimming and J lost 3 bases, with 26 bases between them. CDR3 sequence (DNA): TGCGCCAGCAGCCAACAAACCGGGGGGAAACGGGGGCTTCTCTACGAGCAGTACTTC. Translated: CASSQQTGGKRGLLYEQYF.

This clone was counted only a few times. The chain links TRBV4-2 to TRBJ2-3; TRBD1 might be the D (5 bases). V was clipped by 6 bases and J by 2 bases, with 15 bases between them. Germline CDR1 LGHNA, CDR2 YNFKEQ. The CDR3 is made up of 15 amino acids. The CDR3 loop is CASRIRQGVTDTQYF. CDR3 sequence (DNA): TGTGCCAGCAGAATACGGCAGGGCGTCACAGATACGCAGTATTTT.

The DNA for the CDR3 is TGTGCCTGGAGGGACGGGACTAGCGGGAAGAAGGCCTACGAGCAGTACTTC. It codes for CAWRDGTSGKKAYEQYF. This chain uses TRBV30 with TRBJ2-7; 13 bases map to TRBD2. Germline assignment: CDR1 GTSNPN and CDR2 SVGIG (reference sequence). Losses at the gene ends were 3 bases for V and 2 bases for J; bases not matched to a gene: 10. The CDR3 length is 17 residues.

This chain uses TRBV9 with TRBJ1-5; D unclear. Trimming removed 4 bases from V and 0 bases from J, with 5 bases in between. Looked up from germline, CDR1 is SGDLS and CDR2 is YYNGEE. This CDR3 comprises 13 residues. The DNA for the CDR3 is TGTGCCAGCAGCATGAGTAGCAATCAGCCCCAGCATTTT. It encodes CASSMSSNQPQHF.

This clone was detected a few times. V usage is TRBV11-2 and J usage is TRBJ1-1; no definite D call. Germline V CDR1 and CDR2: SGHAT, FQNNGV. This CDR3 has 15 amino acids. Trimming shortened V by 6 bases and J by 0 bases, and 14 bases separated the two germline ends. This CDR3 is CASRPVIGMNTEAFF. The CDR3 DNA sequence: TGTGCCAGCAGACCAGTGATTGGTATGAACACTGAAGCTTTCTTT.

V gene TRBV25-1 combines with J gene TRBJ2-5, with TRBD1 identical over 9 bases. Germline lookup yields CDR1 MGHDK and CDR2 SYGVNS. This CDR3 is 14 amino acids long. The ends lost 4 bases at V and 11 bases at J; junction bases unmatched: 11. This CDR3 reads CASSGPSTGGEQYF. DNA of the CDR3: TGTGCCAGCAGTGGGCCTTCGACAGGGGGAGAGCAGTACTTC.

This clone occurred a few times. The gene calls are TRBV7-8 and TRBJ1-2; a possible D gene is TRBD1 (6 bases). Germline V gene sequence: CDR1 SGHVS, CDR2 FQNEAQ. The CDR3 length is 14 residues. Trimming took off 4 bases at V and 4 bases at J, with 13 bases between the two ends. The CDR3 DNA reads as TGTGCCAGCAGCTCCACAGGGCAGGTCTATGGCTACACCTTC. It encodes CASSSTGQVYGYTF.

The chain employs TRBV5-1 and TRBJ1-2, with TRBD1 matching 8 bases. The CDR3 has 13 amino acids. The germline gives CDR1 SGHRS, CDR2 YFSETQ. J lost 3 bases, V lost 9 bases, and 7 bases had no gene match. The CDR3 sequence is CATSQDRDYGYTF. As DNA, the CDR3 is TGCGCCACCAGTCAGGACAGGGACTATGGCTACACCTTC.

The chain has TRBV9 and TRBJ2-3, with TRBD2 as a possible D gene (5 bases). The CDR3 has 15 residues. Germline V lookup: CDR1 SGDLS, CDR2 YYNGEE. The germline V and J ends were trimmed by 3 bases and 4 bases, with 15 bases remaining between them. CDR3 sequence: CASSGRTHSPDTQYF. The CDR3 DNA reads TGTGCCAGCAGCGGGAGGACTCATAGCCCAGATACGCAGTATTTT. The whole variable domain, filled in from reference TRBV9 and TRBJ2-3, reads DSGVTQTPKHLITATGQRVTLRCSPRSGDLSVYWYQQSLDQGLQFLIQYYNGEERAKGNILERFSAQQFPDLHSELNLSSLELGDSALYFCASSGRTHSPDTQYFGPGTRLTVL.

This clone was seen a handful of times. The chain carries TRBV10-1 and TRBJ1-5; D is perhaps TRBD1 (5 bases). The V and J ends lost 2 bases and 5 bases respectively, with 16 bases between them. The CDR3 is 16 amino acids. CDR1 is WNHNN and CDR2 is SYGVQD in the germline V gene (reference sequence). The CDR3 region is CASSERYRKMDQPQHF. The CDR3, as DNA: TGCGCCAGCAGTGAGAGGTACAGGAAAATGGATCAGCCCCAGCATTTT.

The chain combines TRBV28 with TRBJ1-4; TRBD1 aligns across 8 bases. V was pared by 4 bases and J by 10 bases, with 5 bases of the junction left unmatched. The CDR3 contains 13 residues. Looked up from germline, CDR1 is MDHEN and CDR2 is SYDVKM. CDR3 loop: CASSWGQVGKLFF. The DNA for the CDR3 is TGTGCCAGCAGTTGGGGACAGGTGGGAAAACTGTTTTTT. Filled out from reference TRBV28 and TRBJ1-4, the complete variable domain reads DVKVTQSSRYLVKRTGEKVFLECVQDMDHENMFWYRQDPGLGLRLIYFSYDVKMKEKGDIPEGYSVSREKKERFSLILESASTNQTSMYLCASSWGQVGKLFFGSGTQLSVL.

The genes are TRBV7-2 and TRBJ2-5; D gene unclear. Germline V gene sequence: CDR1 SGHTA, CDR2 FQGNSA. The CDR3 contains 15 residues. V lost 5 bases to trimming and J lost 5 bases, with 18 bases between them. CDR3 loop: CASSPVAVGRETQYF. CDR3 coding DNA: TGTGCCAGCAGCCCCGTAGCAGTCGGTCGGGAGACCCAGTACTTC. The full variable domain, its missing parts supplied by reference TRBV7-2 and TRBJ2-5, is GAGVSQSPSNKVTEKGKDVELRCDPISGHTALYWYRQSLGQGLEFLIYFQGNSAPDKSGLPSDRFSAERTGGSVSTLTIQRTQQEDSAVYLCASSPVAVGRETQYFGPGTRLLVL.

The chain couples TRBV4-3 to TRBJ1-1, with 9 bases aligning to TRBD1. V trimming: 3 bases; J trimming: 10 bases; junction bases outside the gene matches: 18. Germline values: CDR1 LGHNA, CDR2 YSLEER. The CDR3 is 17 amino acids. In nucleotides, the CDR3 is TGCGCCAGCAGCCACGGACGGACAGGGGACTCCGGGTTAGCAGCTTTCTTT. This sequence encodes CASSHGRTGDSGLAAFF.

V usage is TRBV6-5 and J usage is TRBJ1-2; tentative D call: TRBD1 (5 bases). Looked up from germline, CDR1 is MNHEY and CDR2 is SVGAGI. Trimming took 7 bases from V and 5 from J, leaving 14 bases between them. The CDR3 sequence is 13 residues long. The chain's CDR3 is CASKDGGVYGYTF. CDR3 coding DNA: TGTGCCAGCAAAGACGGGGGGGTATATGGCTACACCTTC.

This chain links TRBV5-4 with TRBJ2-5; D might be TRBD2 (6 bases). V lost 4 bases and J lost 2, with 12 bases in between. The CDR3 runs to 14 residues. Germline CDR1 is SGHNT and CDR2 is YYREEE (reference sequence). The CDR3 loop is CASSPAGRQETQYF. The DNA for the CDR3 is TGTGCCAGCAGCCCGGCGGGGCGGCAAGAGACCCAGTACTTC.

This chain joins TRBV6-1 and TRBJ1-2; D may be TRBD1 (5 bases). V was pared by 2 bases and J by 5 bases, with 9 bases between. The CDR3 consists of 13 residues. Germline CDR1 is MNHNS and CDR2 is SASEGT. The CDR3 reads CASSERRQYGYTF. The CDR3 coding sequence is TGTGCCAGCAGTGAACGGCGACAGTATGGCTACACCTTC.

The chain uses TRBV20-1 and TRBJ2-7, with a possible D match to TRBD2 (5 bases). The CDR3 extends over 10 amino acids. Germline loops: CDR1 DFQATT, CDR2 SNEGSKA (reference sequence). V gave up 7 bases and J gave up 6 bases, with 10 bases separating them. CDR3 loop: CSGRGSEQYF. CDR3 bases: TGCAGTGGGAGAGGGTCCGAGCAGTACTTC.